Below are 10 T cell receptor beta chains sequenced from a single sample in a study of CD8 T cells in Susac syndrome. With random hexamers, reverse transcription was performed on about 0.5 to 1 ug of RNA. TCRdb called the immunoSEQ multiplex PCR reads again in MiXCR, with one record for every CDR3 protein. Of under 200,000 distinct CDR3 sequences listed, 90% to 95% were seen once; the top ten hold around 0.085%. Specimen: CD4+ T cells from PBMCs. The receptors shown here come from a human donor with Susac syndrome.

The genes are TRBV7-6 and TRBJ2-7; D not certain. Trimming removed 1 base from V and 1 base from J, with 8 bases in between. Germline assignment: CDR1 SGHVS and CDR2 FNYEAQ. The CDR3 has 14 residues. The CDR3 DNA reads TGTGCCAGCAGCTTAGATGCCAGATCCTACGAGCAGTACTTC. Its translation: CASSLDARSYEQYF.

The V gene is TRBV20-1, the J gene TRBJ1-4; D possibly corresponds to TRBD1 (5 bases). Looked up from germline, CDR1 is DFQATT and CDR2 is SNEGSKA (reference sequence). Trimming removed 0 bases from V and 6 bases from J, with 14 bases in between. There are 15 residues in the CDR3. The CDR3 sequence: CSAREKQELDEKLFF. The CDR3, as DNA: TGCAGTGCTAGAGAAAAACAGGAGCTAGATGAAAAACTGTTTTTT.

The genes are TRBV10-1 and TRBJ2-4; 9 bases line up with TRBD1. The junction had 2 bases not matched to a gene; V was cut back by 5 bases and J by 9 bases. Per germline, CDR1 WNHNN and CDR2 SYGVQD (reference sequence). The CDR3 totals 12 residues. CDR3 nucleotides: TGCGCCAGCAGTTCGGACAGGGGCATTCAGTACTTC. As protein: CASSSDRGIQYF.

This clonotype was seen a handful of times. CDR3 amino acids: CASRKGLAGGNEQFF. CDR3 coding DNA: TGTGCCAGCAGAAAGGGACTAGCGGGAGGCAATGAGCAGTTCTTC. The chain employs TRBV6-1 and TRBJ2-1; 15 nucleotides agree with TRBD2. Germline lookup yields CDR1 MNHNS and CDR2 SASEGT. The V and J ends lost 6 bases and 6 bases, in that order; junction bases with no gene match: 3. This CDR3 is 15 amino acids long.

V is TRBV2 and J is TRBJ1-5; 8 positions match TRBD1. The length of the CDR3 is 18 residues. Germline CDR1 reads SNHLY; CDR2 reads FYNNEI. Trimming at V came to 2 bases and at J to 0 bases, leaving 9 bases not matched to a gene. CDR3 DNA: TGTGCCAGCAGTGAATTCTCCGGACAGGGCTATAGCAATCAGCCCCAGCATTTT. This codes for CASSEFSGQGYSNQPQHF.

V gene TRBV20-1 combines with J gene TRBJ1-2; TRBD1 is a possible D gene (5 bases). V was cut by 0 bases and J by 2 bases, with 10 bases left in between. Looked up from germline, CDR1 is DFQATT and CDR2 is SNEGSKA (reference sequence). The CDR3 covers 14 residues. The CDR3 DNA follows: TGCAGTGCTAGAGATTCAGGGATAAACTATGGCTACACCTTC. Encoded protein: CSARDSGINYGYTF.

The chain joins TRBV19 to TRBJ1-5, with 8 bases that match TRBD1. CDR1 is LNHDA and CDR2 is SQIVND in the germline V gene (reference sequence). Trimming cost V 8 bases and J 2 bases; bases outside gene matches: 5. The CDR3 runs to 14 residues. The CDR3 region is CASEDREGNQPQHF. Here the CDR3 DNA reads TGTGCCAGTGAGGACAGGGAGGGCAATCAGCCCCAGCATTTT.

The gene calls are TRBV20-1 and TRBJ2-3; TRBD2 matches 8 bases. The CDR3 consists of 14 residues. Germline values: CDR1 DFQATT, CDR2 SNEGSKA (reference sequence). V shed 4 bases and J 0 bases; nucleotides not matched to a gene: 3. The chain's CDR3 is CSATSGGSTDTQYF. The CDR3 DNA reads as TGCAGTGCTACCAGCGGGGGAAGCACAGATACGCAGTATTTT.

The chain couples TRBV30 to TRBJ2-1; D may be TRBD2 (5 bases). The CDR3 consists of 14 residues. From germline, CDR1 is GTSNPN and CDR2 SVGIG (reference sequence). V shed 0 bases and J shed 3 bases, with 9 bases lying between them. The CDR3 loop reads CAWSVSSGYNEQFF. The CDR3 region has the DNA TGTGCCTGGAGTGTCTCCAGCGGCTACAATGAGCAGTTCTTC.

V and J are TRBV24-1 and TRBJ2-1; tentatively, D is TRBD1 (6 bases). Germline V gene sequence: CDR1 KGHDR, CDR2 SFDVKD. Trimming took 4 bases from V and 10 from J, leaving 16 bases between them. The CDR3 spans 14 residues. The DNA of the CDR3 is TGTGCCACCAGTGACCGCTGGGTGGGGACAGAGCAGTTCTTC. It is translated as CATSDRWVGTEQFF.